The rows below give T cell receptor beta chains drawn from one sample of a study of type 1 regulatory T cells. TCRdb re-called the reads through MiXCR, storing one row per CDR3 protein. The repertoire has about 24,000 distinct CDR3 sequences, about half of them found once; the top ten carry 4.8%. Their target antigens are unknown. Material: cultured T cells, either the whole culture or a sorted T cell fraction (not recorded which). Receptors originate from a human donor in good health. Both conserved end residues are part of each CDR3. Fields, in order: J gene, V gene, D gene, clone size, CDR3 protein, CDR3 DNA. A D gene is named only where the DNA matches it firmly. The size entry is marked missing in some rows and otherwise reads once, few, many or a size class.

>TRBJ1-1|TRBV6-1|TRBD1|NA
CASSQRQGADTEAFF
TGTGCCAGCAGTCAGAGACAGGGGGCCGACACTGAAGCTTTCTTT
>TRBJ2-3|TRBV2|TRBD2|few
CASSPSSGGADTQYF
TGTGCCAGCAGTCCTAGTAGCGGGGGTGCAGATACGCAGTATTTT
>TRBJ2-2|TRBV24-1|NA|many
CATSTPTEYTGELFF
TGTGCCACCAGTACCCCCACTGAATACACCGGGGAGCTGTTTTTT
>TRBJ2-3|TRBV20-1|NA|NA
CSARDASRWGRSTDTQYF
TGCAGTGCTAGAGACGCCTCCAGATGGGGGCGCTCCACAGATACGCAGTATTTT
>TRBJ2-7|TRBV6-6|NA|NA
CASIAGTIAYEQYF
TGTGCCAGCATCGCCGGGACAATTGCCTACGAGCAGTACTTC
>TRBJ1-5|TRBV6-1|NA|once
CASSEVHRVGAQHF
TGTGCCAGCAGTGAAGTTCACAGGGTTGGAGCCCAGCATTTC
>TRBJ1-2|TRBV4-1|NA|few
CASSQAGAGGYGYTF
TGCGCCAGCAGCCAAGCCGGGGCGGGGGGATATGGCTACACCTTC
>TRBJ1-1|TRBV9|TRBD1|once
CASSRERDRPMNTEAFF
TGTGCCAGCAGCCGGGAGAGGGACAGACCTATGAACACTGAAGCTTTCTTT
>TRBJ2-3|TRBV18|TRBD2|few
CASSPLSGVGTDTQYF
TGTGCCAGCTCACCTCTAAGCGGGGTTGGCACAGATACGCAGTATTTT
>TRBJ1-6|TRBV11-3|NA|NA
CASSFGTINSPLHF
TGTGCCAGCAGCTTTGGGACGATTAATTCACCCCTCCACTTT
>TRBJ1-2|TRBV12-3/TRBV12-4|TRBD1|NA
CASRRWTGDSGYTF
TGTGCCAGCAGGCGGTGGACAGGGGACTCTGGCTACACCTTC
>TRBJ2-1|TRBV10-1|NA|NA
CASSPGALGIEFF
TGCGCCAGCAGCCCCGGGGCTCTGGGAATCGAGTTCTTC
>TRBJ2-1|TRBV12-3/TRBV12-4|TRBD2|NA
CASSRHSGRNNEQFF
TGTGCCAGCAGTCGCCATAGCGGGCGAAACAATGAGCAGTTCTTC
>TRBJ1-4|TRBV4-1|TRBD1|NA
CASSAGTGGEKLFF
TGCGCCAGCAGCGCGGGGACAGGGGGTGAAAAACTGTTTTTT